One and the same sample provided the 27 T cell receptor beta chains below, sequenced in a study of T cell repertoires in cytomegalovirus infection. TCRdb recomputed calls from the reads with MiXCR, one row per CDR3 protein. The sample has approximately 500,000 distinct CDR3 sequences, approximately 17% seen once; the top ten hold 20% to 30%. Specimen: CD8+ T cells from PBMCs. Source of these receptors: a human donor in good health (CMV status not recorded). Some clones in this sample may be carry-over from other donors' samples.

In this sample, this clonotype turned up once. This chain connects TRBV5-1 to TRBJ2-7; unclear D gene. Germline CDR1 and CDR2: SGHRS and YFSETQ. The V end lost 2 bases, the J end lost 5 bases, and 11 bases lay between the germline ends. The CDR3 runs to 13 residues. CDR3 nucleotide sequence: TGCGCCAGCAGCTTTTGGGGTAGGGACGAGCAGTACTTC. Translating it yields CASSFWGRDEQYF.

This clonotype was observed many times. The chain is built from TRBV7-9 and TRBJ2-3; D call uncertain. Looked up from germline, CDR1 is SEHNR and CDR2 is FQNEAQ (reference sequence). This CDR3 comprises 15 residues. V shed 3 bases and J shed 6 bases, with 16 bases lying between them. The CDR3 region has the DNA TGTGCCAGCAGCTTTAGAGGACGCTCCAGGGATACGCAGTATTTT. Protein sequence: CASSFRGRSRDTQYF.

The chain has TRBV29-1 and TRBJ2-3; 7 nucleotides line up with TRBD2. V trimming: 4 bases; J trimming: 3 bases; junction bases outside the gene matches: 16. CDR1 SQVTM and CDR2 ANQGSEA come from the germline V gene. The CDR3 sequence is 17 residues long. The CDR3 coding sequence is TGCAGCGTTGTTGAGTACCTAGCGGAGAGGGGTACAGATACGCAGTATTTT. This translates into CSVVEYLAERGTDTQYF.

This clonotype was found once. Relative to the germline gene, one junction end is altered; a read error may explain this. The chain carries TRBV7-2 and TRBJ2-3; the match to TRBD1 covers 9 bases. The CDR3 loop spans 20 amino acids. Germline V gene lookup returns CDR1 SGHTA and CDR2 FQGNSA. CDR3 amino acids: CASSLSPWARTGVITDTPYF. In DNA form, the CDR3 reads TGTGCCAGCAGCTTATCACCGTGGGCCCGGACAGGGGTTATTACAGATACGCCGTATTTT.

This clonotype was recorded many times. The rearrangement uses TRBV11-2 and TRBJ2-3, with D unclear. Germline V gene data show CDR1 as SGHAT and CDR2 as FQNNGV. The CDR3 is made up of 15 amino acids. V shed 2 bases and J shed 0 bases, with 9 bases lying between them. CDR3 DNA sequence: TGTGCCAGCAGCTTATTACAGAATAGCACAGATACGCAGTATTTT. It is translated as CASSLLQNSTDTQYF.

The rearrangement uses TRBV7-9 and TRBJ1-6, with D maybe TRBD1 (5 bases). The CDR3 totals 12 residues. Trimming left V 5 bases short and J 14 bases short, with 13 bases between. CDR1 SEHNR and CDR2 FQNEAQ come from the germline V gene (reference sequence). In DNA form, the CDR3 reads TGTGCCAGCAGCGGGACGGATCGGTCCCTCCACTTT. Its protein product is CASSGTDRSLHF.

The chain joins TRBV3-1 to TRBJ2-1, with TRBD2 matching over 8 bases. The ends lost 8 bases at V and 0 bases at J; junction bases unmatched: 6. Germline V gene sequence: CDR1 LGHDT, CDR2 YNNKEL (reference sequence). CDR3 size: 15 residues. DNA for the CDR3: TGTGCCAGCTGTCCGGGAGGGAGCTCCTACAATGAGCAGTTCTTC. This codes for CASCPGGSSYNEQFF.

CDR3 DNA: TGTGCCAGCTCATTTCGGGGACAGGGTGACACTGAAGCTTTCTTT. This codes for CASSFRGQGDTEAFF. V gene TRBV18 combines with J gene TRBJ1-1, with 9 bases that match TRBD1. The ends lost 5 bases at V and 3 bases at J; junction bases unmatched: 7. This CDR3 has 15 residues. Germline V gene data show CDR1 as KGHSH and CDR2 as LQKENI.

This clonotype has more than one count but fewer than ten. The CDR3 nucleotides read TGTGCCAACAAAAGCAACCGGGACAGGCGTTGCGAGCAGTACTTC. This sequence encodes CANKSNRDRRCEQYF. The rearrangement links TRBV6-6 to TRBJ2-7, with TRBD1 matching over 8 bases. With 10 bases clipped from V and 6 bases from J, the junction kept 17 bases outside the gene matches. This CDR3 has 15 amino acids. The germline gives CDR1 MNHNY, CDR2 SVGAGI (reference sequence).

This clonotype was found many times. The chain has TRBV6-5 and TRBJ2-3; D is unresolved. Germline CDR1 MNHEY, CDR2 SVGAGI. The V and J ends lost 5 bases and 5 bases respectively, with 11 bases between them. CDR3 size: 13 residues. CDR3 in DNA: TGTGCCAGCAGTCTCTCCCACAGAGATACGCAGTATTTT. It codes for CASSLSHRDTQYF.

This clonotype was seen only a few times. The chain is built from TRBV7-8 and TRBJ1-1; D gene uncertain. V was pared by 2 bases and J by 6 bases, with 10 bases between. This CDR3 is built from 13 residues. Per the germline V gene, CDR1 is SGHVS and CDR2 is FQNEAQ. In DNA form, the CDR3 reads TGTGCCAGCAGCTTAACCCCCGTCGCTGAAGCTTTCTTT. It is translated as CASSLTPVAEAFF.

This clonotype came up a few times. The chain is built from TRBV30 and TRBJ2-7; TRBD1 aligns across 7 bases. This CDR3 has 14 amino acids. Germline CDR1 is GTSNPN and CDR2 is SVGIG (reference sequence). Trimming cost V 1 base and J 2 bases; bases outside gene matches: 5. CDR3: CAWSELGTAYEQYF. The CDR3 coding sequence is TGTGCCTGGAGTGAGTTAGGGACAGCCTACGAGCAGTACTTC.

This clonotype came up a few times. The V and J genes are TRBV4-1 and TRBJ2-7; D not resolved. The CDR3 loop spans 15 amino acids. Germline loops: CDR1 MGHRA, CDR2 YSYEKL. The V end lost 1 base, the J end lost 2 bases, and 12 bases lay between the germline ends. The DNA of the CDR3 is TGCGCCAGCAGCCAAGGGGCCCCCGCCCCCTACGAGCAGTACTTC. Its protein product is CASSQGAPAPYEQYF.

CDR3 nucleotides: TGTGCCAGCAGCCCCCAGCCGGGGCCGGGAGAGACCCAGTACTTC. It yields the protein CASSPQPGPGETQYF. This chain uses TRBV5-4 with TRBJ2-5; tentatively, D is TRBD1 or TRBD2 (5 bases each). Trimming cost V 4 bases and J 4 bases, with 17 bases left between them. Per the germline V gene, CDR1 is SGHNT and CDR2 is YYREEE (reference sequence). There are 15 residues in the CDR3.

J is TRBJ2-1 and V is TRBV5-5; tentative D call: TRBD2 (6 bases). The CDR3 is made up of 16 amino acids. Germline CDR1 SGHKS, CDR2 YYEKEE (reference sequence). V was clipped by 4 bases and J by 5 bases, with 19 bases between them. The CDR3 nucleotides are TGTGCCAGCAGCCTGGGAAGCGGGCGAAATCACAATGAGCAGTTCTTC. Protein product: CASSLGSGRNHNEQFF.

This clonotype was found many times. V and J are TRBV7-9 and TRBJ2-1, with D tentatively TRBD1 (5 bases). This CDR3 spans 15 amino acids. The V end lost 1 base, the J end lost 5 bases, and 12 bases lay between the germline ends. Germline CDR1 reads SEHNR; CDR2 reads FQNEAQ (reference sequence). The CDR3 loop reads CASSLVGERDNEQFF. CDR3 nucleotides: TGTGCCAGCAGCTTAGTAGGGGAAAGGGACAATGAGCAGTTCTTC.

This chain connects TRBV7-9 to TRBJ2-7; TRBD2 agrees at 10 bases. The germline CDR1 and CDR2 sequences are SEHNR and FQNEAQ (reference sequence). The V and J ends lost 2 bases and 4 bases, in that order; junction bases with no gene match: 5. The CDR3 is made up of 15 amino acids. The CDR3: CASSLLAGASYEQYF. CDR3 coding DNA: TGTGCCAGCAGCTTACTAGCGGGAGCTAGTTACGAGCAGTACTTC.

The table lists this clonotype with a few counts. This chain links TRBV28 with TRBJ1-6; 8 bases are shared with TRBD1. The CDR3 covers 15 residues. The junction had 6 bases not matched to a gene; V was cut back by 5 bases and J by 6 bases. Germline V gene sequence: CDR1 MDHEN, CDR2 SYDVKM. In DNA form, the CDR3 reads TGTGCCAGCAGTGGGTGGACAGGGCCTAATTCACCCCTCCACTTT. It is translated as CASSGWTGPNSPLHF.

The chain carries TRBV5-5 and TRBJ1-5, with D maybe TRBD1 (6 bases). Germline lookup yields CDR1 SGHKS and CDR2 YYEKEE (reference sequence). The CDR3 totals 16 residues. Between the trimmed V and J ends, which lost 0 bases and 5 bases, there was a span of 15 bases. CDR3 loop: CASSLEQGRGDQPQHF. DNA of the CDR3: TGTGCCAGCAGCTTGGAACAGGGAAGGGGCGATCAGCCCCAGCATTTT. Full variable domain (missing parts from reference TRBV5-5 and TRBJ1-5): DAGVTQSPTHLIKTRGQQVTLRCSPISGHKSVSWYQQVLGQGPQFIFQYYEKEERGRGNFPDRFSARQFPNYSSELNVNALLLGDSALYLCASSLEQGRGDQPQHFGDGTRLSIL.

The sample holds many counts of this clonotype. The DNA of the CDR3 is TGTGCCAGCAGTTACCCCCGGAATGGCTACACCTTC. Its protein is CASSYPRNGYTF. The rearrangement uses TRBV6-2 or TRBV6-3 and TRBJ1-2; no definite D call. Germline CDR1 reads MNHEY; CDR2 reads SVGEGT. Trimming removed 2 bases at V and 6 bases at J, with 7 bases between. The CDR3 consists of 12 residues.

This clonotype came up many times. The chain employs TRBV7-9 and TRBJ1-2, with 9 bases fitting TRBD1. Trimming at V came to 2 bases and at J to 4 bases, leaving 5 bases not matched to a gene. The CDR3 is made up of 15 amino acids. Germline V gives CDR1 SEHNR, CDR2 FQNEAQ (reference sequence). CDR3 region: CASSLQGTGLYGYTF. CDR3 DNA sequence: TGTGCCAGCAGCTTACAAGGGACAGGGCTCTATGGCTACACCTTC.

In this sample, this clonotype turned up a few times. This chain connects TRBV19 to TRBJ1-5; D gene uncertain. V was shortened by 5 bases and J by 5 bases, with 1 base between the two germline ends. The V gene's germline CDR1 is LNHDA and CDR2 SQIVND (reference sequence). This CDR3 is built from 10 residues. The CDR3 reads CASSDQPQHF. The CDR3 bases are TGTGCCAGTAGTGATCAGCCCCAGCATTTT.

The V gene is TRBV27, the J gene TRBJ2-2; D is undetermined. The CDR3 is 13 amino acids. The germline V and J ends were trimmed by 3 bases and 7 bases, with 9 bases remaining between them. Germline V gives CDR1 MNHEY, CDR2 SMNVEV (reference sequence). Written as DNA, the CDR3 is TGTGCCAGCAGTTTTGGGCCCGGCGGGGAGCTGTTTTTT. Amino acids: CASSFGPGGELFF.

This clonotype has a handful of counts. This chain connects TRBV6-2 or TRBV6-3 to TRBJ2-1, with D perhaps given as TRBD1 or TRBD2 (5 bases each). The germline V gene encodes CDR1 MNHEY and CDR2 SVGEGT. The length of the CDR3 is 16 residues. With 0 bases removed from V and 7 bases from J, the gap between germline ends came to 16 bases. CDR3 sequence reads: CASSYSKTGRLNEQFF. CDR3 DNA: TGTGCCAGCAGTTACTCGAAAACGGGGCGGTTGAATGAGCAGTTCTTC.

The rearrangement links TRBV28 to TRBJ2-1, with 9 bases matching TRBD2. The CDR3 is 16 residues long. Trimming at V came to 4 bases and at J to 4 bases, leaving 8 bases not matched to a gene. Germline-derived CDR1 and CDR2 are MDHEN and SYDVKM. The CDR3, as DNA: TGTGCCAGCAGTTCCCGACTAGCGGAAGGATACAATGAGCAGTTCTTC. This gives the protein CASSSRLAEGYNEQFF.

The chain carries TRBV5-6 and TRBJ2-7, with D perhaps matching TRBD1 or TRBD2 (5 bases each). CDR3 length: 15 amino acids. Germline CDR1 and CDR2: SGHDT and YYEEEE. V was shortened by 5 bases and J by 1 base, with 16 bases between the two germline ends. CDR3 sequence: CASSMGDGASYEQYF. CDR3 bases: TGTGCCAGCAGTATGGGGGACGGGGCGTCCTACGAGCAGTACTTC.

This clonotype came up many times. The rearrangement joins TRBV7-9 to TRBJ2-3; no firm D call. This CDR3 contains 17 residues. The V and J ends lost 2 bases and 0 bases respectively, with 15 bases between them. The germline gives CDR1 SEHNR, CDR2 FQNEAQ (reference sequence). The CDR3 DNA is TGTGCCAGCAGCTTACTAGGGCGACCTACTAGCACAGATACGCAGTATTTT. As protein: CASSLLGRPTSTDTQYF. Full variable domain (rest looked up from reference TRBV7-9 and TRBJ2-3): DTGVSQNPRHKITKRGQNVTFRCDPISEHNRLYWYRQTLGQGPEFLTYFQNEAQLEKSRLLSDRFSAERPKGSFSTLEIQRTEQGDSAMYLCASSLLGRPTSTDTQYFGPGTRLTVL.